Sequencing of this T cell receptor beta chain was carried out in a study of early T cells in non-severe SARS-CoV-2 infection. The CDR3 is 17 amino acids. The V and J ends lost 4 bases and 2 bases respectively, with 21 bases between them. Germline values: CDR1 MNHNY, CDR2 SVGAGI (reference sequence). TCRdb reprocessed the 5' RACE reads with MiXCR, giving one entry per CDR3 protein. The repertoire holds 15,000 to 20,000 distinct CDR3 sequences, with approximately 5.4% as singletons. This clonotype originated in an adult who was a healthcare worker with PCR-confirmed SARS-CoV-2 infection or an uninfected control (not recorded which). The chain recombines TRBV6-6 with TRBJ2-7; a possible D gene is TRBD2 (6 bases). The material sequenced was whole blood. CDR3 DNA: TGTGCCAGCAGTTCCTCACATCCCGGGACTCTGGCCTACGAGCAGTACTTC. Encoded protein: CASSSSHPGTLAYEQYF.